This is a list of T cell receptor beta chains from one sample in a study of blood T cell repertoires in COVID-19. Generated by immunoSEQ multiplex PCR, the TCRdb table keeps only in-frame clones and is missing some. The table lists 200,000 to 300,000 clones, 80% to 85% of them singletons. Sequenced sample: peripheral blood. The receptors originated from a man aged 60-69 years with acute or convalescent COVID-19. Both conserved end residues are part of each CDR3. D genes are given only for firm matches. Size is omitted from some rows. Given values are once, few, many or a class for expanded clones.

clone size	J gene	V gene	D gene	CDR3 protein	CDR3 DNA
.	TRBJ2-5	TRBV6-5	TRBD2	CASSWASGGLQETQYF	TGTGCCAGCAGTTGGGCTAGCGGGGGCCTTCAAGAGACCCAGTACTTC
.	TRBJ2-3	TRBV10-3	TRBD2	CAISGLAGGALADTQYF	TGTGCCATCAGTGGACTAGCGGGAGGTGCGTTGGCAGATACGCAGTATTTT
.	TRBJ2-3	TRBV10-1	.	CASSEGRGGDTDTQYF	TGCGCCAGCAGTGAGGGAAGAGGGGGGGACACAGATACGCAGTATTTT
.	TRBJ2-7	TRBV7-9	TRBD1	CASSLAVGDRAYEQYF	TGTGCCAGCAGCTTAGCGGTAGGGGACAGGGCCTACGAGCAGTACTTC
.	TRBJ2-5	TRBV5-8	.	CASSARLSRAQETQYF	TGTGCCAGCAGCGCACGACTGAGCCGCGCTCAAGAGACCCAGTACTTC
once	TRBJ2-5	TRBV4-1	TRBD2	CASSQGPLAGGETQYF	TGCGCCAGCAGCCAAGGCCCCCTCGCGGGGGGGGAGACCCAGTACTTC
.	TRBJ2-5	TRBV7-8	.	CASSGRDGQETQYF	TGTGCCAGCAGCGGGCGGGACGGCCAAGAGACCCAGTACTTC
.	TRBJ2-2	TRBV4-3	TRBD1	CASSQDPDGTGTPFVELFF	TGCGCCAGCAGCCAAGATCCGGATGGGACAGGAACCCCCTTCGTGGAGCTGTTTTTT
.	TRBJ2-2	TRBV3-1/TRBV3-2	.	CASSSGTNTGELFF	TGTGCCAGCAGCTCCGGGACTAACACCGGGGAGCTGTTTTTT
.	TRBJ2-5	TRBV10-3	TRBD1	CAISEYPGQQETQYF	TGTGCCATCAGTGAATATCCGGGACAGCAAGAGACCCAGTACTTC
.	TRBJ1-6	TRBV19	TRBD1	CASSRDRDSPLHF	TGTGCCAGTAGTAGGGACAGGGATTCACCCCTCCACTTT
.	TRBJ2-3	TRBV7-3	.	CASSIPGADTQYF	TGTGCCAGCAGCATACCCGGAGCAGATACGCAGTATTTT
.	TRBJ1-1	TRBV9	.	CASSPHGEGFAEAFF	TGTGCCAGCAGCCCCCATGGCGAGGGATTTGCTGAAGCTTTCTTT
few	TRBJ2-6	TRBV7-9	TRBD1	CASSLVRQGVLSGANVLTF	TGTGCCAGCAGCTTAGTCCGACAGGGGGTTCTCTCTGGGGCCAACGTCCTGACTTTC
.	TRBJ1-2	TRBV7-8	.	CASSPQGYGYTF	TGTGCCAGCAGCCCACAGGGATATGGCTACACCTTC
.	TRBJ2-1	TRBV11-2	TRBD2	CASSPAGGTHNEQFF	TGTGCCAGCAGCCCAGCGGGAGGCACACACAATGAGCAGTTCTTC
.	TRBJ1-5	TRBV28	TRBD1	CASATGQGSPQPQHF	TGTGCCAGCGCCACGGGACAGGGCTCGCCTCAGCCCCAGCATTTT
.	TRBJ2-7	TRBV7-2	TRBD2	CASSLDSSGEASYEQYF	TGTGCCAGCAGCTTAGATTCTAGCGGGGAAGCATCCTACGAGCAGTACTTC
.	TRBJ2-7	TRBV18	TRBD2	CASSPWVGGGAHEQYF	TGTGCCAGCTCACCTTGGGTTGGCGGGGGGGCCCACGAGCAGTACTTC
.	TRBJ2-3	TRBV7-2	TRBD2	CASSLALAGGQGDTQYF	TGTGCCAGCAGCTTAGCCTTAGCGGGAGGGCAGGGAGATACGCAGTATTTT
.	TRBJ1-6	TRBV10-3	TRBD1	CAISESTGQRNSPLHF	TGTGCCATCAGTGAGTCCACGGGACAGCGAAATTCACCCCTCCACTTT
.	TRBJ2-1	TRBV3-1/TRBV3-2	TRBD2	CASRFLSGGGEQFF	TGTGCCAGCAGGTTCCTTAGCGGGGGGGGAGAGCAGTTCTTC
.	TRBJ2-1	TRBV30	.	CAWSAGRDEQFF	TGTGCCTGGAGTGCGGGCAGGGATGAGCAGTTCTTC
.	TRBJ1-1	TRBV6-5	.	CASSYSSAVNTEAFF	TGTGCCAGCAGTTACTCGAGCGCTGTAAACACTGAAGCTTTCTTT
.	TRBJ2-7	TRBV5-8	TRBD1	CASRRDRGTYEQYF	TGTGCCAGCAGGAGGGACAGGGGCACCTACGAGCAGTACTTC
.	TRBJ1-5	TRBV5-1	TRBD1	CASSPGGSNQPQHF	TGCGCCAGCAGCCCAGGGGGGAGCAATCAGCCCCAGCATTTT
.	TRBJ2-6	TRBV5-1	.	CASSPPGQASGANVLTF	TGCGCCAGCAGCCCCCCAGGACAAGCCTCTGGGGCCAACGTCCTGACTTTC
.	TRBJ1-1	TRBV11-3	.	CASQRGQNTEAFF	TGTGCCAGCCAGCGGGGGCAGAACACTGAAGCTTTCTTT
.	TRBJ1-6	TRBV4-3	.	CASSLSRNSPLHF	TGCGCCAGCAGCCTGTCTCGGAATTCACCCCTCCACTTT
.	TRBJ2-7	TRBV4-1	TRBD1	CASSQVPTGVYEQYF	TGCGCCAGCAGCCAAGTACCGACAGGGGTTTACGAGCAGTACTTC
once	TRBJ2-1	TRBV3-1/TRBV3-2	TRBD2	CASSQGPSGGATYNEQFF	TGTGCCAGCAGCCAAGGACCTAGCGGGGGGGCGACCTACAATGAGCAGTTCTTC
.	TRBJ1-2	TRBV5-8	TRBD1	CASSLAGGSGYGYTF	TGTGCCAGCAGCTTGGCAGGGGGCTCAGGCTATGGCTACACCTTC
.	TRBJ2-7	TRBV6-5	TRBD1	CASRTGTATYEQYF	TGTGCCAGCAGGACCGGGACAGCAACCTACGAGCAGTACTTC
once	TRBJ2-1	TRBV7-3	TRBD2	CASSPGLAGVNEQFF	TGTGCCAGCAGCCCGGGACTAGCGGGCGTCAATGAGCAGTTCTTC
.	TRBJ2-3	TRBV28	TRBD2	CASSFVDREGVTDTQYF	TGTGCCAGCAGTTTCGTTGACCGGGAGGGAGTCACAGATACGCAGTATTTT
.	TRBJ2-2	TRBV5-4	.	CASSFGGRNTGELFF	TGTGCCAGCAGCTTCGGGGGGCGCAACACCGGGGAGCTGTTTTTT
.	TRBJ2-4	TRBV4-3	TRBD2	CASSPGTSGSSLAKNIQYF	TGCGCCAGCAGCCCAGGGACTAGCGGGAGCTCCTTAGCCAAAAACATTCAGTACTTC
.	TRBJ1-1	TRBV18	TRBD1	CASSRGDSGEAFF	TGTGCCAGCTCACGGGGGGACAGTGGTGAAGCTTTCTTT
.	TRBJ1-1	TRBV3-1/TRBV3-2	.	CASSQWGGRTEAFF	TGTGCCAGCAGCCAATGGGGGGGGAGAACTGAAGCTTTCTTT
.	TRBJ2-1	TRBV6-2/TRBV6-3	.	CASSYSPGTYNEQFF	TGTGCCAGCAGTTACTCTCCAGGAACCTACAATGAGCAGTTCTTC
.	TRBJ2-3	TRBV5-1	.	CASSLGAHPTDTQYF	TGCGCCAGCAGCTTGGGGGCTCACCCCACAGATACGCAGTATTTT
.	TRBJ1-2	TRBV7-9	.	CASSPDRYGYTF	TGTGCCAGCAGCCCCGACAGATATGGCTACACCTTC
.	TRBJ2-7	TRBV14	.	CASSQRTSYEQYF	TGTGCCAGCAGCCAACGGACTTCCTACGAGCAGTACTTC
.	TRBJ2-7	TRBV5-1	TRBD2	CASSLGPSGAYEQYF	TGCGCCAGCAGCTTGGGCCCTAGCGGCGCCTACGAGCAGTACTTC
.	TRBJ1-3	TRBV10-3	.	CAISGQDARNTIYF	TGTGCCATCAGTGGACAGGACGCTAGAAACACCATATATTTT